Following are 2 T cell receptor beta chains from one sample sequenced in a study of blood T cell repertoires in COVID-19. TCRdb's copy holds only in-frame clones and misses some; the assay was immunoSEQ multiplex PCR. The data show some 79,000 clones, roughly 90% seen once. Sequenced material: peripheral blood. These receptors all come from a man aged 65 to 79 with active or convalescent COVID-19.

The chain has TRBV27 and TRBJ2-2, with TRBD1 identical over 7 bases. Germline trimming cut 5 bases from V and 6 bases from J; bases unmatched to any gene: 6. This CDR3 is 14 amino acids long. Germline values: CDR1 MNHEY, CDR2 SMNVEV (reference sequence). The CDR3 nucleotides are TGTGCCAGCAGTCCCCTGGACAGGCCCGGGGAGCTGTTTTTT. Translation gives CASSPLDRPGELFF.

The chain links TRBV5-1 to TRBJ1-2; TRBD1 aligns across 8 bases. CDR1 and CDR2 from the germline V gene are SGHRS and YFSETQ. V shed 5 bases and J 6 bases; nucleotides not matched to a gene: 6. This CDR3 has 13 residues. The CDR3 DNA reads TGCGCCAGCAGGCTAAACAGGGGGGATGGCTACACCTTC. It codes for CASRLNRGDGYTF.